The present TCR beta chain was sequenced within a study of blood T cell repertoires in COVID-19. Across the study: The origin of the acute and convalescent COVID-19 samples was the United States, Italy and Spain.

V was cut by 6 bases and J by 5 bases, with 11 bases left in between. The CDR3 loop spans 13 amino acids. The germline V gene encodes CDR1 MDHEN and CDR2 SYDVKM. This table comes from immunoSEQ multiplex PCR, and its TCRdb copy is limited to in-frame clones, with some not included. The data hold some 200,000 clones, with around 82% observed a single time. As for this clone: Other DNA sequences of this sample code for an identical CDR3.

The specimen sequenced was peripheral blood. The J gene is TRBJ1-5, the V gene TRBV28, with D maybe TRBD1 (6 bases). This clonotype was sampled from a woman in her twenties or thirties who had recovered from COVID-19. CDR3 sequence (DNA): TGTGCCAGCAGACAGGGTTCCGATCAGCCCCAGCATTTT. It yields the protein CASRQGSDQPQHF. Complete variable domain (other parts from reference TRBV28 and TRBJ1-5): DVKVTQSSRYLVKRTGEKVFLECVQDMDHENMFWYRQDPGLGLRLIYFSYDVKMKEKGDIPEGYSVSREKKERFSLILESASTNQTSMYLCASRQGSDQPQHFGDGTRLSIL.